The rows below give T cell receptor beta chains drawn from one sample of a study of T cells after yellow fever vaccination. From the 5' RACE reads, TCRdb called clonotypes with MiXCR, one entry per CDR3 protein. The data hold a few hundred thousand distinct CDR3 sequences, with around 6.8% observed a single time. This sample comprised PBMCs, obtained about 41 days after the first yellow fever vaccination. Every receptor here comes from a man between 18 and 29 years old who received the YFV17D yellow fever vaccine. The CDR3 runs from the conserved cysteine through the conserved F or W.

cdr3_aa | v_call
CSAPDVSNTGELFF | TRBV20-1
CASSLTSGAAGDTQYF | TRBV7-9
CASSSDKYGYTF | TRBV5-1
CASSFFAASSYEQYF | TRBV5-1
CASNRGRSSYNEQFF | TRBV6-2/TRBV6-3
CASSLGLDPSNYGYTF | TRBV5-1
CASSQMYEQFF | TRBV4-2
CASSPHWNTEAFF | TRBV14
CASSFPQGDARDF | TRBV7-9
CASSLPGQGGNEQFF | TRBV7-8
CSAPHPGTGSPEAFF | TRBV20-1
CASSRLGGREGQPQHF | TRBV6-1
CASSFGNSGHGGSDTPYF | TRBV7-3
CSASGSNTGELFF | TRBV20-1
CASHLWGGGRKNTGELFF | TRBV10-1
CASSLIVATGRGTEAFF | TRBV7-9
CSARPGGMDEAFF | TRBV20-1
CASSRDSGYYNEQFF | TRBV5-5
CASSLHFTKQGDLPEAFF | TRBV5-1
CASSPSRRAADTQYF | TRBV7-3
CASSLQAGGGYTF | TRBV27
CSAPRPPAVTQYF | TRBV20-1
CASSEKKRLITDTQYF | TRBV5-1
CAISESPQGDEKLFF | TRBV10-3
CASSSNWGGYGYTF | TRBV7-2
CSVGELQNYGYTF | TRBV29-1
CASSAGEDTQYF | TRBV9
CASSLEGRNSPLHF | TRBV5-1
CASSSIRGQNEQFF | TRBV11-2
CASSSAGGYGYTF | TRBV6-2/TRBV6-3
CASRGGVLETQYF | TRBV25-1
CASSLDRQGSTDTQYF | TRBV12-3/TRBV12-4
CASSHSIRGELFF | TRBV12-3/TRBV12-4
CASRPSGANVLTF | TRBV7-3
CASSEEWGTSHNEQFF | TRBV6-1
CASSLTPGHFYEQYF | TRBV7-3
CATSRDQNRGGETQYF | TRBV15
CASSSRGGQGGEQFF | TRBV7-3
CASSPPDQGGSPLHF | TRBV12-3/TRBV12-4
CASNRRFQETQYF | TRBV9
CSARYLAGGRRNTDTQYF | TRBV20-1
CASAPRGHWTQYF | TRBV6-2/TRBV6-3
CASSSTGLAGTLYNEQFF | TRBV11-2
CAIRAGQGADEAFF | TRBV10-3
CSATGTPSTDTQYF | TRBV20-1
CASGLRVAGQETQYF | TRBV12-5
CASSLIRGGAGEQFF | TRBV7-2
CASGTNEMGGYTF | TRBV13
CASSFAPGPYQETQYF | TRBV12-3/TRBV12-4
CARRGSGIRTDTQYF | TRBV21-1
CASSSPVGEETQYF | TRBV7-9
CAWSAGGWGNEQFF | TRBV30
CASRDLAGGPLRETQYF | TRBV6-1
CASSQSRSGGARAETQYF | TRBV4-2
CSAMGGSTDTQYF | TRBV20-1